The entry that follows covers one T cell receptor (beta chain) sequence. Its antigen remains unknown. TCRdb ran MiXCR on the reads and lists one entry per CDR3 protein. This sample has roughly 920,000 distinct CDR3 sequences; approximately 32% occur once, and the top ten carry roughly an eighth. This sample stems from a study of T cell repertoires in cytomegalovirus infection. Study context: HLA-B-restricted CMV epitopes that are well studied, plus recently identified HLA-C-restricted ones, were used by the study. From public TCR beta signatures came an indication of both CMV infection and matching HLA type.

Germline V lookup: CDR1 MNHEY, CDR2 SVGAGI. Trimming cost V 5 bases and J 9 bases; bases outside gene matches: 3. This CDR3 is built from 12 residues. Findings of the study overall: It was HLA-C-restricted CMV-specific TCR beta clonotypes that dominated the response ex vivo. Adding up the frequency of public TCR beta families identified people who carried CMV plus the relevant HLA.

The rearrangement links TRBV6-5 to TRBJ2-1; 8 nucleotides align to TRBD1. Sample: cultured CD8+ T cells from PBMCs, taken from culture after CMV antigen stimulation. The source is a human donor in good health (CMV status not recorded). Some clones in this sample may be carry-over from other donors' samples. As DNA, the CDR3 is TGTGCCAGCAGTGTCAGGGGGCTTGAGCAGTTCTTC. Its translation: CASSVRGLEQFF.